This T cell receptor (beta chain) was sequenced during a study of T cell responses to AZD1222 COVID-19 vaccine. Background on the study: Pooled in the analysis were second doses at about 4 or about 12 weeks. The study's findings and limits: Increased Spike-specific TCR breadth and depth were observed after two AZD1222 doses. Donors skewed white British and female; clonal diversity was possibly underestimated. Only a handful of AZD1222 recipients, roughly six in all, had baseline seropositivity.

Libraries were prepared by immunoSEQ multiplex PCR; TCRdb keeps only in-frame clonotypes and omits some of them. Here the sample spans around 79,000 clones, around 88% being singletons. Turning to this clone: Its antigen remains unknown.

The origin of this receptor is an adult in good health. Source: peripheral blood, taken on day 0 of AZD1222 vaccination.

CDR3 nucleotide sequence: TGTGCCAGCAGTCGGACCGGTGAGCAGTACTTC. Translation: CASSRTGEQYF. The chain couples TRBV28 to TRBJ2-7; D is ambiguous. The CDR3 is 11 residues long. The V gene lost 5 bases and the J gene lost 7 bases, with 9 bases spanning the gap. Germline loops: CDR1 MDHEN, CDR2 SYDVKM. Together with reference TRBV28 and TRBJ2-7, the CDR3 gives the full variable domain: DVKVTQSSRYLVKRTGEKVFLECVQDMDHENMFWYRQDPGLGLRLIYFSYDVKMKEKGDIPEGYSVSREKKERFSLILESASTNQTSMYLCASSRTGEQYFGPGTRLTVT.